This entry describes one TCR beta chain. What this receptor recognizes is not known. No base quality information exists; no much larger clone differs at one position. The data belong to a study of blood T cell repertoires in COVID-19 (dated by TCRdb to 2018 to 2021). The study in broad terms: Samples from collaborators originated in the United States, Italy and Spain and spanned both the acute and convalescent phases of COVID-19. Where available, HLA class I and class II types were taken from metadata supplied by the sample provider and were not determined by assay-based typing. Subjects who had been exposed to COVID-19, were actively infected with it, or had recovered from it provided the deeply sampled blood TCRbeta repertoires that made up the dataset. The repertoires were released in a freely available public database intended as a resource for research on the immune response to SARS-CoV-2. The samples were drawn from the first 160 participants of the ongoing ImmuneRACE study and from 950 to 1,500 subjects provided by 6 global collaborators. Sample metadata almost always included a de-identified subject ID, COVID-19 status, age in years and sex. The prospective study material was composed of cDNA or gDNA derived from T cells, B-cell-depleted T cells, or PBMCs.

The full study reports these points: Clinical and demographic metadata were provided uncurated, with the amount varying by source and participant.

In Seattle, one collaborating source enrolled patients while the infection was active and tracked those patients longitudinally over the course of disease. Each collaborating institution followed its own protocols to collect whole blood in K2EDTA tubes. Collaborator samples were shipped for TCRbeta analysis as frozen whole blood, isolated PBMCs, or DNA extracted from either sample type. The germline V gene supplies CDR1 ENHRY and CDR2 SYGVKD. The CDR3 covers 14 residues, taking in both the cysteine and the phenylalanine. Only CDR3 DNA remains: 42 bases, in frame from the first base. Trimmed from V: 10 bases; trimmed from J: 1 base; junction bases lacking a gene match: 9. TCRbeta CDR3 regions were amplified from genomic DNA using the immunoSEQ Assay, a bias-controlled multiplex PCR. On the study's bioinformatics: The number of nucleated cells in each sample was estimated by amplification of reference gene primers within the assay. To quantify the absolute abundance of each unique TCRbeta CDR3 rearrangement, sequence reads were collapsed and filtered. Productive Simpson clonality was computed per sample as the square root of Simpson's diversity index over productive rearrangements. In its TCRdb copy, this immuneACCESS table keeps in-frame sequences only and misses some clones. Where compared with another copy, unresolved V genes explain less than half of these, and the others have no known cause. V, J and clone size were drawn from that table, and D and trimming were deduced from the DNA. The sample table lists around 300,000 clones, 80% to 90% of them with a count of one. Together, the top ten hold 6.3% of the sample.

This TCR came from a woman aged 45-59 years with COVID-19, enrolled during active disease. The chain was built from TRBV10-3 and TRBJ2-5; 7 middle bases align to TRBD2. Sample: peripheral blood. This receptor has the CDR3 CASQLGGSQETQYF. The DNA reads TGTGCCAGTCAATTGGGAGGGAGCCAAGAGACCCAGTACTTC.